The 27 T cell receptor beta chains below all came from one sample that was sequenced in a study of T cell responses to AZD1222 COVID-19 vaccine (dated by TCRdb to the early 2020s). Libraries came from the immunoSEQ multiplex PCR assay. TCRdb's version of the immuneACCESS table is confined to in-frame rearrangements and falls short of the full clone set. An unresolved V gene accounts for under half of the shortfall where checked; the remainder is of unknown origin. Across this sample there are about 150,000 clones, with 85% to 90% seen only once. About 5.4% of the sample lies in the top ten. The meaning of the sample's time point label: about 28 days (+/-7) after the second vaccine dose. The sample here was peripheral blood, taken 28 days after the second AZD1222 dose. The receptor source for this set is an adult who received the AZD1222 COVID-19 vaccine.

The rearrangement links TRBV18 to TRBJ2-5, with TRBD1 matching 7 bases. Germline V gene sequence: CDR1 KGHSH, CDR2 LQKENI. With V trimmed by 2 bases and J by 5 bases, 2 bases remained unmatched. The CDR3 totals 13 residues. The CDR3 sequence is CASSPGQVETQYF. CDR3 nucleotides: TGTGCCAGCTCACCAGGACAGGTTGAGACCCAGTACTTC.

The V and J genes are TRBV4-2 and TRBJ1-6, with D perhaps matching TRBD1 (5 bases). The germline CDR1 and CDR2 sequences are LGHNA and YNFKEQ. CDR3 length: 14 residues. V was cut by 1 base and J by 7 bases, with 8 bases left in between. CDR3 in DNA: TGTGCCAGCAGCCAAGGGGCAGGGAATTCACCCCTCCACTTT. It is translated as CASSQGAGNSPLHF.

The V gene is TRBV6-5, the J gene TRBJ1-4; D remains unclear. The CDR3 sequence is 15 residues long. V gave up 0 bases and J gave up 4 bases, with 9 bases separating them. Germline-derived CDR1 and CDR2 are MNHEY and SVGAGI. The CDR3 here is CASSYSMLGNEKLFF. The CDR3 coding sequence is TGTGCCAGCAGTTACTCCATGTTGGGTAATGAAAAACTGTTTTTT.

This chain links TRBV30 with TRBJ1-5, with D tentatively TRBD1 (6 bases). Germline CDR1 reads GTSNPN; CDR2 reads SVGIG (reference sequence). The CDR3 runs to 15 residues. The V end lost 7 bases, the J end lost 2 bases, and 18 bases lay between the germline ends. For the CDR3, the DNA is TGTGCCTTCCGCCGGGGGGCGGCGGGCAATCAGCCCCAGCATTTT. This gives the protein CAFRRGAAGNQPQHF.

The rearrangement links TRBV24-1 to TRBJ1-2; D might be TRBD1 (6 bases). Germline V CDR1 and CDR2: KGHDR, SFDVKD. The CDR3 runs to 15 residues. Trimming removed 2 bases at V and 3 bases at J, with 12 bases between. The CDR3, as DNA: TGTGCCACCAGTGATTCCACAGGGATACACTATGGCTACACCTTC. The encoded protein is CATSDSTGIHYGYTF.

This clone was seen only once. The CDR3 DNA reads TGTGCCAGCAGCTTTGAACGGGCATCCGATACGCAGTATTTT. Its protein product is CASSFERASDTQYF. V gene TRBV7-2 combines with J gene TRBJ2-3; D not resolved. Germline V gene lookup returns CDR1 SGHTA and CDR2 FQGNSA. Trimming pared 3 bases from V and 6 bases from J, leaving 13 bases between. The CDR3 totals 14 residues.

The chain carries TRBV6-6 and TRBJ1-2; possible D gene TRBD1, 5 bases. This CDR3 spans 15 amino acids. Germline CDR1 reads MNHNY; CDR2 reads SVGAGI (reference sequence). Deletions cut 6 bases from V and 2 bases from J, with 16 bases between. CDR3 sequence reads: CASSSEVGGNYGYTF. For the CDR3, the DNA is TGTGCCAGCAGCTCCGAGGTGGGGGGGAACTATGGCTACACCTTC.

V usage is TRBV28 and J usage is TRBJ1-5; no clear D gene. V was pared by 3 bases and J by 5 bases, with 11 bases between. The CDR3 is made up of 14 amino acids. Germline values: CDR1 MDHEN, CDR2 SYDVKM. The CDR3: CASSFPTPDQPQHF. For the CDR3, the DNA is TGTGCCAGCAGTTTCCCCACTCCGGATCAGCCCCAGCATTTT.

In this sample, this clone turned up a few times. The chain is built from TRBV5-1 and TRBJ2-7; D ambiguous. The germline V gene has CDR1 SGHRS and CDR2 YFSETQ. This CDR3 region has 12 residues. With 4 bases removed from V and 2 bases from J, the gap between germline ends came to 7 bases. In nucleotides, the CDR3 is TGCGCCAGCAGCCCCGATACCTACGAGCAGTACTTC. It encodes CASSPDTYEQYF. The variable domain in full, completed from reference TRBV5-1 and TRBJ2-7, reads KAGVTQTPRYLIKTRGQQVTLSCSPISGHRSVSWYQQTPGQGLQFLFEYFSETQRNKGNFPGRFSGRQFSNSRSEMNVSTLELGDSALYLCASSPDTYEQYFGPGTRLTVT.

The V call is TRBV19, the J call TRBJ2-1; TRBD2 agrees at 10 bases. The germline V gene encodes CDR1 LNHDA and CDR2 SQIVND (reference sequence). V was pared by 4 bases and J by 8 bases, with 11 bases of the junction left unmatched. The CDR3 extends over 16 amino acids. The CDR3 bases are TGTGCCAGTAGTAAAAGCGGGGGGGCCGTAAGTTATGAGCAGTTCTTC. It yields the protein CASSKSGGAVSYEQFF.

The CDR3 reads CASSPGPLGGNTIYF. CDR3 nucleotide sequence: TGTGCCAGCAGCCCAGGACCCCTAGGGGGAAACACCATATATTTT. The chain employs TRBV2 and TRBJ1-3; D call uncertain. The V and J ends lost 6 bases and 4 bases respectively, with 16 bases between them. CDR1 is SNHLY and CDR2 is FYNNEI in the germline V gene. The CDR3 is 15 residues long.

V and J are TRBV11-3 and TRBJ1-6; tentative D call: TRBD1 (6 bases). This CDR3 has 13 amino acids. The V gene lost 0 bases and the J gene lost 10 bases, with 7 bases spanning the gap. Germline V gives CDR1 SGHNT, CDR2 YENEEA. The DNA of the CDR3 is TGTGCCAGCAGCTTAGAACAGGGATCACCCCTCCACTTT. Translation: CASSLEQGSPLHF.

The chain has TRBV7-2 and TRBJ2-1, with D possibly being TRBD1 or TRBD2 (5 bases each). V was trimmed by 1 base and J by 7 bases, leaving 8 bases between them. This CDR3 region has 13 residues. Germline V CDR1 and CDR2: SGHTA, FQGNSA. The CDR3 DNA is TGTGCCAGCAGCTTAGTGGGGGTAAATGAGCAGTTCTTC. This sequence encodes CASSLVGVNEQFF.

The J gene is TRBJ1-2, the V gene TRBV10-2, with D possibly being TRBD1 (5 bases). Trimming shortened V by 7 bases and J by 3 bases, and 9 bases separated the two germline ends. Germline CDR1 WSHSY, CDR2 SAAADI. The CDR3 consists of 12 residues. CDR3 nucleotide sequence: TGCGCCAGCACTGACAGTTACTATGGCTACACCTTC. It encodes CASTDSYYGYTF.

This clone appeared a single time. The chain combines TRBV5-8 with TRBJ2-3; no reliable D call. V lost 0 bases and J 2 bases, leaving 7 bases between the germline ends. The CDR3 consists of 14 residues. The V gene's germline CDR1 is SGHTS and CDR2 YDEGEE. The CDR3 region is CASSLGVHTDTQYF. In nucleotides, the CDR3 is TGTGCCAGCAGCTTGGGTGTGCACACAGATACGCAGTATTTT.

This sequence joins TRBV27 and TRBJ1-5; no clear D gene. CDR1 MNHEY and CDR2 SMNVEV come from the germline V gene (reference sequence). The CDR3 spans 12 residues. Trimming removed 8 bases from V and 10 bases from J, with 15 bases in between. The CDR3 DNA is TGTGCCAGCTCTCTTGTTGATGGACCCCAGCATTTT. It yields the protein CASSLVDGPQHF.

In regard to this clone: Distinct nucleotide sequences in the sample also encode this CDR3. The chain carries TRBV18 and TRBJ1-2; D gene ambiguous. Trimming removed 3 bases from V and 5 bases from J, with 10 bases in between. Germline V gives CDR1 KGHSH, CDR2 LQKENI. The CDR3 runs 13 residues. This chain's CDR3 is CASSPLDNYGYTF. The CDR3 coding sequence is TGTGCCAGCTCACCCCTCGACAATTATGGCTACACCTTC.

The chain has TRBV12-5 and TRBJ2-7; 10 bases line up with TRBD2. Germline CDR1 LGHNT, CDR2 FRNRAP. This CDR3 region has 20 residues. The ends lost 1 base at V and 1 base at J; junction bases unmatched: 16. The CDR3 loop reads CASGLGARGLAGVGSYEQYF. The CDR3 DNA follows: TGTGCTAGTGGTTTGGGGGCCAGGGGTCTAGCGGGAGTTGGTTCCTACGAGCAGTACTTC.

This chain joins TRBV18 and TRBJ2-1; D is unclear. The CDR3 totals 17 residues. Germline CDR1 is KGHSH and CDR2 is LQKENI. The V end lost 0 bases, the J end lost 0 bases, and 12 bases lay between the germline ends. The CDR3 DNA reads as TGTGCCAGCTCACCACCGAGTCAGATTCACTCCTACAATGAGCAGTTCTTC. Translating gives CASSPPSQIHSYNEQFF.

V is TRBV6-5 and J is TRBJ1-1, with no clear D. V was trimmed by 6 bases and J by 3 bases, leaving 8 bases between them. CDR1 MNHEY and CDR2 SVGAGI come from the germline V gene. CDR3 length: 12 amino acids. The CDR3 sequence is CASRRGYTEAFF. CDR3 nucleotides: TGTGCCAGCAGAAGAGGTTACACTGAAGCTTTCTTT.

The chain links TRBV28 to TRBJ1-4; 9 bases are a match to TRBD1. This CDR3 has 15 amino acids. V shed 6 bases, J shed 10 bases, and the junction held 12 bases outside the gene matches. Germline-derived CDR1 and CDR2 are MDHEN and SYDVKM. This chain's CDR3 is CASRAGQGNVGKLFF. The CDR3 DNA reads as TGTGCCAGCAGAGCCGGACAGGGGAACGTCGGAAAACTGTTTTTT.

This clone was picked up a small number of times. The chain couples TRBV7-9 to TRBJ2-2, with D tentatively TRBD1 (6 bases). V dropped 7 bases and J dropped 4 bases, with 19 bases sitting between them. The CDR3 consists of 16 residues. The V gene's germline CDR1 is SEHNR and CDR2 FQNEAQ (reference sequence). The CDR3 here is CASTKGGYGGTGELFF. The CDR3 DNA reads TGTGCCAGCACTAAAGGGGGTTACGGTGGCACCGGGGAGCTGTTTTTT.

This sequence joins TRBV15 and TRBJ1-5; TRBD1 matches 9 bases. V trimming: 5 bases; J trimming: 6 bases; junction bases outside the gene matches: 8. Germline lookup yields CDR1 LNHNV and CDR2 YYDKDF (reference sequence). The length of the CDR3 is 15 residues. CDR3 DNA: TGTGCCACCAGCGAGGACAGGGGACGGGGTCAGCCCCAGCATTTT. The encoded protein is CATSEDRGRGQPQHF.

The chain employs TRBV7-8 and TRBJ2-7; 8 nucleotides line up with TRBD2. The ends lost 2 bases at V and 3 bases at J; junction bases unmatched: 6. The CDR3 consists of 15 residues. From germline, CDR1 is SGHVS and CDR2 FQNEAQ. The CDR3 reads CASSLREGGLYEQYF. CDR3 nucleotide sequence: TGTGCCAGCAGCTTACGGGAGGGGGGGCTCTACGAGCAGTACTTC.

The chain uses TRBV13 and TRBJ1-3; weak D call: TRBD1 (5 bases). This CDR3 has 18 amino acids. V dropped 0 bases and J dropped 0 bases, with 15 bases sitting between them. The germline gives CDR1 PRHDT, CDR2 FYEKMQ (reference sequence). In DNA form, the CDR3 reads TGTGCCAGCAGCTTAGGCCGCACAGGCCCTCTCTCTGGAAACACCATATATTTT. This sequence encodes CASSLGRTGPLSGNTIYF.

This rearrangement joins TRBV19 to TRBJ1-5, with TRBD1 matching 9 bases. V lost 5 bases, J lost 0 bases, and 14 bases stayed unmatched. This CDR3 region has 19 residues. The V gene's germline CDR1 is LNHDA and CDR2 SQIVND (reference sequence). CDR3 DNA: TGTGCCAGTAGTTCTACCGGGACAGGGTTTTCCGTTAGCAATCAGCCCCAGCATTTT. Amino acids: CASSSTGTGFSVSNQPQHF.

Note on this clone: This specimen includes other DNA sequences encoding the same CDR3. The chain combines TRBV7-9 with TRBJ1-2; the D gene is possibly TRBD1 (5 bases). Germline-derived CDR1 and CDR2 are SEHNR and FQNEAQ (reference sequence). CDR3 size: 12 residues. V was shortened by 1 base and J by 5 bases, with 5 bases between the two germline ends. The CDR3 DNA is TGTGCCAGCAGCTTAGAGGGGTATGGCTACACCTTC. Residues: CASSLEGYGYTF.